Each of the 28 T cell receptor beta chains below was sequenced from the same sample in a study of T cell repertoires in cytomegalovirus infection. Their specific antigens are unknown. TCRdb recomputed calls from the reads with MiXCR, one row per CDR3 protein. The sample holds roughly 500,000 distinct CDR3 sequences; roughly a third are singletons and the top ten take roughly a sixth. The starting material was cultured PBMCs, obtained from culture after CMV antigen stimulation. These receptors were taken from a human donor in good health (CMV status not recorded). Some clones in this sample may be carry-over from other donors' samples.

This clonotype showed up just a few times. The chain links TRBV7-2 to TRBJ2-1, with D perhaps matching TRBD2 (5 bases). Looked up from germline, CDR1 is SGHTA and CDR2 is FQGNSA. This CDR3 is 15 amino acids long. V gave up 0 bases and J gave up 3 bases, with 9 bases separating them. CDR3 DNA sequence: TGTGCCAGCAGCTTAGCGAGAGGGCACTACAATGAGCAGTTCTTC. It codes for CASSLARGHYNEQFF.

In DNA form, the CDR3 reads TGTGCCAGTAGTACTAACGTGGGGGTCCCAGAGACCCAGTACTTC. As protein: CASSTNVGVPETQYF. The chain couples TRBV19 to TRBJ2-5, with D perhaps assigned TRBD1 or TRBD2 (5 bases each). The CDR3 is 15 residues long. V dropped 4 bases and J dropped 4 bases, with 16 bases sitting between them. CDR1 is LNHDA and CDR2 is SQIVND in the germline V gene (reference sequence).

The V and J genes are TRBV7-2 and TRBJ2-5; D may be TRBD2 (6 bases). This CDR3 has 16 amino acids. V lost 5 bases and J 5 bases, leaving 21 bases between the germline ends. CDR1 SGHTA and CDR2 FQGNSA come from the germline V gene. As DNA, the CDR3 is TGTGCCAGCAGCGCCCCGGGACTGGGGTTTCTGGAGACCCAGTACTTC. Encoded protein: CASSAPGLGFLETQYF.

The rearrangement links TRBV19 to TRBJ2-3; no clear D gene. This CDR3 region has 15 residues. Germline CDR1 is LNHDA and CDR2 is SQIVND (reference sequence). Trimming pared 3 bases from V and 0 bases from J, leaving 10 bases between. The CDR3 DNA reads as TGTGCCAGTAGTATGGTTCAAGCTAGCACAGATACGCAGTATTTT. This gives the protein CASSMVQASTDTQYF.

This clonotype was detected only a few times. V is TRBV7-2 and J is TRBJ2-1; D might be TRBD2 (6 bases). This CDR3 spans 15 amino acids. Germline V gives CDR1 SGHTA, CDR2 FQGNSA. V lost 5 bases to trimming and J lost 4 bases, with 15 bases between them. The CDR3 DNA reads as TGTGCCAGCAGCCGCGCAGTAGCGGAGTACAATGAGCAGTTCTTC. It specifies CASSRAVAEYNEQFF.

This clonotype was counted only a few times. The chain is built from TRBV12-3 or TRBV12-4 and TRBJ1-5; D ambiguous. This CDR3 region has 14 residues. V was cut by 2 bases and J by 2 bases, with 7 bases left in between. The DNA of the CDR3 is TGTGCCAGCAGTTTATCCAGAGGCAATCAGCCCCAGCATTTT. Its translation is CASSLSRGNQPQHF.

At least ten counts were recorded for this clonotype. The chain uses TRBV7-2 and TRBJ2-5, with D perhaps TRBD1 (6 bases). The CDR3 loop spans 13 amino acids. The germline V gene encodes CDR1 SGHTA and CDR2 FQGNSA. V was clipped by 7 bases and J by 5 bases, with 14 bases between them. CDR3 in amino acids: CASTVTRGETQYF. The CDR3 DNA follows: TGTGCCAGCACCGTAACTAGGGGGGAGACCCAGTACTTC. Full variable domain (outside the CDR3, taken from reference TRBV7-2 and TRBJ2-5): GAGVSQSPSNKVTEKGKDVELRCDPISGHTALYWYRQSLGQGLEFLIYFQGNSAPDKSGLPSDRFSAERTGGSVSTLTIQRTQQEDSAVYLCASTVTRGETQYFGPGTRLLVL.

A remark on this clonotype: This could be a read error, since a much larger clone is one nucleotide away. The V and J genes are TRBV7-2 and TRBJ2-7, with TRBD2 identical over 10 bases. Germline CDR1 is SGHTA and CDR2 is FQGNSA. The CDR3 contains 15 residues. The CDR3 loop reads CASSSMVAGGYGQYF. Here the CDR3 DNA reads TGTGCCAGCAGTTCAATGGTAGCGGGAGGCTACGGGCAGTACTTC.

This clonotype was seen ten or more times. The chain joins TRBV7-6 to TRBJ2-2; the D is unclear. This CDR3 region has 16 residues. V lost 2 bases to trimming and J lost 0 bases, with 10 bases between them. Germline CDR1 reads SGHVS; CDR2 reads FNYEAQ. Here the CDR3 reads CASSLRAGANTGELFF. The CDR3 region has the DNA TGTGCCAGCAGCTTACGAGCAGGTGCGAACACCGGGGAGCTGTTTTTT. The whole variable domain, remainder taken from reference TRBV7-6 and TRBJ2-2, is GAGVSQSPRYKVTKRGQDVALRCDPISGHVSLYWYRQALGQGPEFLTYFNYEAQQDKSGLPNDRFSAERPEGSISTLTIQRTEQRDSAMYRCASSLRAGANTGELFFGEGSRLTVL.

This clonotype was recorded a few times. The chain carries TRBV20-1 and TRBJ2-2, with D perhaps TRBD2 (6 bases). This CDR3 spans 15 amino acids. Germline assignment: CDR1 DFQATT and CDR2 SNEGSKA (reference sequence). The ends were cut back, 0 bases at V and 4 bases at J, with 12 bases in the middle. The CDR3 loop is CSARDLRRGTGELFF. The CDR3 DNA reads TGCAGTGCTAGAGATCTCCGGCGGGGCACCGGGGAGCTGTTTTTT.

This clonotype was seen only a few times. This chain links TRBV7-6 with TRBJ2-1, with unresolved D. Germline V gives CDR1 SGHVS, CDR2 FNYEAQ. The CDR3 has 15 residues. V dropped 3 bases and J dropped 1 base, with 10 bases sitting between them. For the CDR3, the DNA is TGTGCCAGCAGCTTTTTATCCATTTCCTACAATGAGCAGTTCTTC. Translated, it gives CASSFLSISYNEQFF.

This chain uses TRBV6-2 or TRBV6-3 with TRBJ1-5; D is ambiguous. Germline-derived CDR1 and CDR2 are MNHEY and SVGEGT. There are 14 residues in the CDR3. The ends were cut back, 2 bases at V and 5 bases at J, with 10 bases in the middle. This CDR3 reads CASSYAGTHQPQHF. CDR3 in DNA: TGTGCCAGCAGTTACGCGGGCACCCATCAGCCCCAGCATTTT.

The CDR3 DNA is TGTGCCAGCAGCTTAAGGACTAGCGGGAGATACAATGAGCAGTTCTTC. Amino acids: CASSLRTSGRYNEQFF. J is TRBJ2-1 and V is TRBV11-2, with 13 bases fitting TRBD2. The ends lost 2 bases at V and 4 bases at J; junction bases unmatched: 2. The CDR3 is 16 residues long. Germline CDR1 reads SGHAT; CDR2 reads FQNNGV.

This clonotype was observed many times. The rearrangement links TRBV28 to TRBJ1-6, with TRBD1 as a possible D gene (6 bases). This CDR3 is 14 amino acids long. Looked up from germline, CDR1 is MDHEN and CDR2 is SYDVKM. Trimming removed 3 bases at V and 7 bases at J, with 10 bases between. The CDR3 is CASSLAGVNSPLHF. CDR3 in DNA: TGTGCCAGCAGTTTGGCAGGGGTGAATTCACCCCTCCACTTT.

A few counts support this clonotype. The gene calls are TRBV4-3 and TRBJ2-7, with 9 bases aligning to TRBD2. The CDR3 contains 16 residues. The germline CDR1 and CDR2 sequences are LGHNA and YSLEER. V lost 4 bases to trimming and J lost 0 bases; unmatched junction nucleotides: 7. The CDR3 spells CASSPTGLALSYEQYF. For the CDR3, the DNA is TGCGCCAGCAGCCCTACCGGACTAGCGCTCTCCTACGAGCAGTACTTC.

The chain employs TRBV12-3 or TRBV12-4 and TRBJ2-4; D is perhaps TRBD2 (5 bases). The CDR3 covers 15 residues. V lost 8 bases and J lost 0, with 14 bases in between. CDR3 in amino acids: CASGPRAGAKNIQYF. CDR3 in DNA: TGTGCCAGCGGACCCCGGGCGGGAGCCAAAAACATTCAGTACTTC.

This clonotype has only a few counts. The gene calls are TRBV6-5 and TRBJ2-6; 9 bases match TRBD1. Germline values: CDR1 MNHEY, CDR2 SVGAGI. The V segment lost 6 bases and the J segment 2 bases; nucleotides outside the gene matches: 5. There are 16 residues in the CDR3. The CDR3 sequence is CASRPDRGAGANVLTF. CDR3 in DNA: TGTGCCAGCAGACCCGACAGGGGGGCTGGGGCCAACGTCCTGACTTTC.

The CDR3: CASSYIGQGDISYEQYF. The CDR3 nucleotides read TGTGCCAGCAGTTACATTGGACAGGGGGATATCTCCTACGAGCAGTACTTC. The V call is TRBV6-6, the J call TRBJ2-7; 10 bases align to TRBD1. CDR1 and CDR2 (germline): MNHNY, SVGAGI (reference sequence). This CDR3 has 17 amino acids. Trimming removed 2 bases from V and 0 bases from J; junction bases left unmatched: 7.

This rearrangement joins TRBV9 to TRBJ1-6; D call uncertain. From germline, CDR1 is SGDLS and CDR2 YYNGEE. This CDR3 has 14 residues. V dropped 0 bases and J dropped 5 bases, with 6 bases sitting between them. CDR3 DNA sequence: TGTGCCAGCAGCGTAGGGATCCATAATTCACCCCTCCACTTT. Amino acids: CASSVGIHNSPLHF.

The chain is built from TRBV6-5 and TRBJ2-7; 9 bases agree with TRBD2. V lost 8 bases, J lost 5 bases, and 7 bases stayed unmatched. Looked up from germline, CDR1 is MNHEY and CDR2 is SVGAGI. This CDR3 spans 13 amino acids. The CDR3 region is CASGEREEDEQYF. The DNA for the CDR3 is TGTGCCAGCGGGGAGCGGGAGGAGGACGAGCAGTACTTC.

This clonotype was counted only a few times. The V gene is TRBV7-2, the J gene TRBJ1-1; D call uncertain. Trimming cost V 3 bases and J 1 base, with 9 bases left between them. Germline values: CDR1 SGHTA, CDR2 FQGNSA. The CDR3 is made up of 14 amino acids. The CDR3 region has the DNA TGTGCCAGCAGCTTGAAATTTCCGAACACTGAAGCTTTCTTT. This gives the protein CASSLKFPNTEAFF.

This clonotype was counted between two and nine times. The CDR3 protein is CSVTGNTEAFF. Written as DNA, the CDR3 is TGCAGCGTTACGGGGAACACTGAAGCTTTCTTT. This sequence joins TRBV29-1 and TRBJ1-1, with D unresolved. The germline V and J ends were trimmed by 5 bases and 1 base, with 5 bases remaining between them. Germline CDR1 reads SQVTM; CDR2 reads ANQGSEA. This CDR3 is built from 11 residues.

This clonotype was counted ten times or more. The rearrangement joins TRBV4-1 to TRBJ1-5, with D possibly being TRBD1 (5 bases). The CDR3 runs 12 residues. V was cut by 2 bases and J by 11 bases, with 10 bases left in between. Germline V CDR1 and CDR2: MGHRA, YSYEKL. CDR3 sequence reads: CASSQPMGAQHF. The CDR3 DNA follows: TGCGCCAGCAGCCAACCGATGGGGGCCCAGCATTTT.

On this clonotype: This may arise from a read error, as a much more abundant clone is one base away. This chain uses TRBV7-9 with TRBJ2-2; D remains unclear. The CDR3 loop spans 14 amino acids. V dropped 2 bases and J dropped 0 bases, with 4 bases sitting between them. The germline gives CDR1 SEHNR, CDR2 FQNEAQ (reference sequence). CDR3 residues: CASSLPTNTGELFF. CDR3 nucleotides: TGTGCCAGCAGCTTACCCACGAACACCGGGGAGCTGTTTTTT.

The chain combines TRBV5-6 with TRBJ2-3; 9 bases are shared with TRBD1. CDR1 is SGHDT, CDR2 YYEEEE, per germline. V was pared by 0 bases and J by 3 bases, with 5 bases of the junction left unmatched. The CDR3 has 16 residues. CDR3 DNA sequence: TGTGCCAGCAGCTTGGGGGACAGGGTTCGGACAGATACGCAGTATTTT. Translated, it gives CASSLGDRVRTDTQYF.

The rearrangement links TRBV7-2 to TRBJ2-7; D might be TRBD2 (6 bases). The V gene lost 1 base and the J gene lost 3 bases, with 13 bases spanning the gap. CDR3 size: 15 residues. Germline V gene data show CDR1 as SGHTA and CDR2 as FQGNSA. As DNA, the CDR3 is TGTGCCAGCAGCTTAGGGGCGGGAAATTACTACGAGCAGTACTTC. Translating gives CASSLGAGNYYEQYF.

This clonotype was found a few times. J is TRBJ2-7 and V is TRBV6-2 or TRBV6-3; maybe TRBD2 (6 bases). This CDR3 contains 18 residues. The V end was cut by 0 bases, the J end by 0 bases, with 18 bases between. The germline V gene encodes CDR1 MNHEY and CDR2 SVGEGT. CDR3 DNA sequence: TGTGCCAGCAGTTACTCGCCAAGTAGTAGCGGAATCTCCTACGAGCAGTACTTC. Protein sequence: CASSYSPSSSGISYEQYF.

This clonotype was seen a handful of times. The rearrangement joins TRBV7-2 to TRBJ1-5, with 7 bases fitting TRBD1. Germline V gene data show CDR1 as SGHTA and CDR2 as FQGNSA. This CDR3 is built from 14 residues. The V and J ends lost 5 bases and 5 bases, in that order; junction bases with no gene match: 6. The CDR3 DNA is TGTGCCAGCAGCCGCAGGGGGATCGATCAGCCCCAGCATTTT. This translates into CASSRRGIDQPQHF.